This is a list of T cell receptor beta chains from one sample in a study of T cell responses to AZD1222 COVID-19 vaccine. TCRdb keeps only in-frame clones here, not all; method: immunoSEQ multiplex PCR. The sample records roughly 100,000 clones, roughly 91% being singletons. The input for sequencing was peripheral blood, taken on day 0 of AZD1222 vaccination. These receptors originate from an adult in good health. CDR3s include the opening cysteine and the closing phenylalanine or tryptophan. Each record gives: D gene, clone size, J gene, V gene, CDR3 DNA, CDR3 protein. D genes are given only for firm matches. Clone size is shown for a subset of rows, as once, few, many or a class of expanded clone.

d_gene: .
abundance: once
j_gene: TRBJ2-7
v_gene: TRBV9
CDR3nt: TGTGCCAGCAGAGAAACAAACCTGACTGGATACGAGCAGTACTTC
CDR3aa: CASRETNLTGYEQYF

d_gene: TRBD1
abundance: few
j_gene: TRBJ1-2
v_gene: TRBV7-2
CDR3nt: TGTGCCAGCAGCTTATTTTCACAGGGGAACTATGGCTACACCTTC
CDR3aa: CASSLFSQGNYGYTF

d_gene: .
abundance: .
j_gene: TRBJ2-1
v_gene: TRBV6-5
CDR3nt: TGTGCCAGCAGTTACCAGGGGGACTTCCTCTACAATGAGCAGTTCTTC
CDR3aa: CASSYQGDFLYNEQFF

d_gene: TRBD1
abundance: .
j_gene: TRBJ2-7
v_gene: TRBV6-5
CDR3nt: TGTGCCAGCAGCTGGGGACAGACCTACGAGCAGTACTTC
CDR3aa: CASSWGQTYEQYF

d_gene: TRBD2
abundance: .
j_gene: TRBJ2-5
v_gene: TRBV5-1
CDR3nt: TGCGCCAGCAGCTTGGGGCTAGCGGGGGCAGAGACCCAGTACTTC
CDR3aa: CASSLGLAGAETQYF

d_gene: .
abundance: once
j_gene: TRBJ1-4
v_gene: TRBV18
CDR3nt: TGTGCCAGCTCACCCATCAGCTTAACAACTAATGAAAAACTGTTTTTT
CDR3aa: CASSPISLTTNEKLFF

d_gene: .
abundance: .
j_gene: TRBJ2-2
v_gene: TRBV30
CDR3nt: TGTGCCTGGAGTTCTATTAACACCGGGGAGCTGTTTTTT
CDR3aa: CAWSSINTGELFF

d_gene: .
abundance: .
j_gene: TRBJ1-2
v_gene: TRBV11-2
CDR3nt: TGTGCCAGCAGCTTCGGGGACATCTATGGCTACACCTTC
CDR3aa: CASSFGDIYGYTF

d_gene: TRBD1
abundance: .
j_gene: TRBJ2-7
v_gene: TRBV7-6
CDR3nt: TGTGCCAGCAGCTTATTTGCCGGGACAGTAGCCTACGAGCAGTACTTC
CDR3aa: CASSLFAGTVAYEQYF

d_gene: TRBD2
abundance: .
j_gene: TRBJ2-2
v_gene: TRBV2
CDR3nt: TGTGCCAGCAGTGAAGGATTAGCGGGGGGGATCGGGGAGCTGTTTTTT
CDR3aa: CASSEGLAGGIGELFF

d_gene: .
abundance: once
j_gene: TRBJ2-7
v_gene: TRBV6-5
CDR3nt: TGTGCCAGCAGAGTGACCCTGAGCACCTACGAGCAGTACTTC
CDR3aa: CASRVTLSTYEQYF

d_gene: .
abundance: .
j_gene: TRBJ1-1
v_gene: TRBV4-1
CDR3nt: TGCGCCAGCAGCCAAGGAGGGCAGAACACTGAAGCTTTCTTT
CDR3aa: CASSQGGQNTEAFF

d_gene: TRBD2
abundance: .
j_gene: TRBJ2-1
v_gene: TRBV15
CDR3nt: TGTGCCACCAGCAAGGCGGGGGGGGTTACAAGCTCCTACAATGAGCAGTTCTTC
CDR3aa: CATSKAGGVTSSYNEQFF